The 8 T cell receptor beta chains listed next were all sequenced from one sample in a study of CDR3 diversity in severe acne (dated by TCRdb to the late 2010s). To prepare the library, PCR was applied. Sequenced on an Illumina HiSeq 2000. TCRdb trimmed the raw reads at Q25, called clones with MiXCR and kept productive beta chains. Identical CDR3 protein sequences are pooled into one entry, listed with their most common genes and DNA. Within this sample are about 93,000 distinct CDR3 sequences, with 48% of them counted one time only. Over 9.5% of the sample belongs to the ten largest clones. Sequencing input: blood. The receptors derive from a male donor in good health, serving as a control.

The rearrangement links TRBV5-1 to TRBJ2-3, with D unresolved. The CDR3 is made up of 14 amino acids. V dropped 1 base and J dropped 1 base, with 7 bases sitting between them. Germline lookup yields CDR1 SGHRS and CDR2 YFSETQ. The CDR3, as DNA: TGCGCCAGCAGCTTGTTCGCAGGCACAGATACGCAGTATTTT. Translated, it gives CASSLFAGTDTQYF.

CDR3 loop: CASSPYPTGNYGYTF. The CDR3 DNA follows: TGTGCCAGCAGCCCCTACCCCACTGGTAACTATGGCTACACCTTC. V gene TRBV9 combines with J gene TRBJ1-2; D remains unclear. V was pared by 4 bases and J by 1 base, with 14 bases between. Germline lookup yields CDR1 SGDLS and CDR2 YYNGEE. CDR3 size: 15 residues.

This clonotype was detected only once. The chain couples TRBV20-1 to TRBJ2-5; the D gene is possibly TRBD2 (7 bases). V dropped 0 bases and J dropped 4 bases, with 15 bases sitting between them. CDR3 size: 15 residues. CDR1 is DFQATT and CDR2 is SNEGSKA in the germline V gene (reference sequence). The CDR3: CSARDPQGGGETQYF. The CDR3, as DNA: TGCAGTGCTAGAGATCCCCAGGGAGGGGGAGAGACCCAGTACTTC.

There are a few counts of this clonotype. The J gene is TRBJ1-1, the V gene TRBV12-3 or TRBV12-4; TRBD1 matches 8 bases. The CDR3 consists of 14 residues. Trimming cost V 6 bases and J 2 bases; bases outside gene matches: 5. In DNA form, the CDR3 reads TGTGCCAGCAGCTCTACAGGGGGAAACACTGAAGCTTTCTTT. It yields the protein CASSSTGGNTEAFF.

This clonotype was found many times. The V call is TRBV6-6, the J call TRBJ1-1, with unresolved D. The germline V gene has CDR1 MNHNY and CDR2 SVGAGI (reference sequence). Trimming pared 7 bases from V and 2 bases from J, leaving 14 bases between. The CDR3 is made up of 14 amino acids. CDR3 loop: CASTERAVNTEAFF. The CDR3, as DNA: TGTGCCAGCACCGAAAGGGCAGTTAACACTGAAGCTTTCTTT.

There are many counts of this clonotype. The CDR3 sequence: CASSLADSTDTQYF. The CDR3 DNA reads TGTGCCAGCAGTTTAGCGGATAGCACAGATACGCAGTATTTT. V usage is TRBV3-1 and J usage is TRBJ2-3, with D perhaps TRBD2 (6 bases). Germline values: CDR1 LGHDT, CDR2 YNNKEL (reference sequence). The CDR3 contains 14 residues. The V end was cut by 6 bases, the J end by 0 bases, with 10 bases between.

J is TRBJ1-2 and V is TRBV19; no clear D. CDR3 length: 15 amino acids. Trimming cost V 2 bases and J 5 bases, with 15 bases left between them. Germline-derived CDR1 and CDR2 are LNHDA and SQIVND (reference sequence). The CDR3, as DNA: TGTGCCAGTAGTATAACCGAGCCGGCGATTTATGGCTACACCTTC. It translates to CASSITEPAIYGYTF. Based on the CDR3 plus reference TRBV19 and TRBJ1-2, the full variable domain is DGGITQSPKYLFRKEGQNVTLSCEQNLNHDAMYWYRQDPGQGLRLIYYSQIVNDFQKGDIAEGYSVSREKKESFPLTVTSAQKNPTAFYLCASSITEPAIYGYTFGSGTRLTVV.

Ten or more counts support this clonotype. V gene TRBV6-5 combines with J gene TRBJ2-7; D ambiguous. The germline CDR1 and CDR2 sequences are MNHEY and SVGAGI. The CDR3 has 13 amino acids. The V gene lost 5 bases and the J gene lost 0 bases, with 8 bases spanning the gap. Here the CDR3 DNA reads TGTGCCAGCAGTCAATGGCGCTCCTACGAGCAGTACTTC. The encoded protein is CASSQWRSYEQYF.